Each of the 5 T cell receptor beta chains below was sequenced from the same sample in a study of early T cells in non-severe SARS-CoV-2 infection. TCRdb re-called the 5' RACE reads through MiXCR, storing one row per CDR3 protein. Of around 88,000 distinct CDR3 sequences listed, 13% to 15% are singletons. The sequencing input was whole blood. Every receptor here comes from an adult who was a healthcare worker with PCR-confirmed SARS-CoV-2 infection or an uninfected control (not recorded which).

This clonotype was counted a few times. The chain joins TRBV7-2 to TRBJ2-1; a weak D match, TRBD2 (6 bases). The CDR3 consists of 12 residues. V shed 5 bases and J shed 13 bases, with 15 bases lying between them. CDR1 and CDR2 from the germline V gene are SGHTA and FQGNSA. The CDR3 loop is CASSGTGLHQFF. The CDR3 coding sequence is TGTGCCAGCAGCGGGACTGGACTCCACCAGTTCTTC.

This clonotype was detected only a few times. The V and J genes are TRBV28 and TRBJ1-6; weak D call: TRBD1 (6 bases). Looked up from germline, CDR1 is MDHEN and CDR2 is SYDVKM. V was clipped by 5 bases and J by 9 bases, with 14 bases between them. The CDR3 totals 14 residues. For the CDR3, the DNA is TGTGCCAGCAGTGCCACAGGGTTGGGTTCACCCCTCCACTTT. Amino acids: CASSATGLGSPLHF. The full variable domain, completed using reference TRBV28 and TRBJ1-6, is DVKVTQSSRYLVKRTGEKVFLECVQDMDHENMFWYRQDPGLGLRLIYFSYDVKMKEKGDIPEGYSVSREKKERFSLILESASTNQTSMYLCASSATGLGSPLHFGNGTRLTVT.

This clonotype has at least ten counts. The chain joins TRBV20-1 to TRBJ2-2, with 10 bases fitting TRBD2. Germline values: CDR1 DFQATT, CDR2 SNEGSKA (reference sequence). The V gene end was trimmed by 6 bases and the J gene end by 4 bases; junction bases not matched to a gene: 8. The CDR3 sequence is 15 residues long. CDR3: CSASRGLAVTGELFF. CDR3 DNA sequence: TGCAGTGCAAGCCGCGGACTAGCGGTCACCGGGGAGCTGTTTTTT.

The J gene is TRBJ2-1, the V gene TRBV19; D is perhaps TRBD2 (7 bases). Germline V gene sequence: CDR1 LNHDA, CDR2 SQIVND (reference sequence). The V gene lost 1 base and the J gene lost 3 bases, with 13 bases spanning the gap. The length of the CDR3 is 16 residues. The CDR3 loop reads CASSIAGGGFYNEQFF. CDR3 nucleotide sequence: TGTGCCAGTAGTATAGCGGGGGGCGGCTTCTACAATGAGCAGTTCTTC.

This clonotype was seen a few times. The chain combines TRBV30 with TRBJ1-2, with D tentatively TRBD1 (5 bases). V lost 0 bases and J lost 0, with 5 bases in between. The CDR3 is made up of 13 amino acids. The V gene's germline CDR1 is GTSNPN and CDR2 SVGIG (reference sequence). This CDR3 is CAWSVGANYGYTF. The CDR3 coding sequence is TGTGCCTGGAGTGTGGGGGCTAACTATGGCTACACCTTC. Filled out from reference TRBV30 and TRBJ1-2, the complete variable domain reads SQTIHQWPATLVQPVGSPLSLECTVEGTSNPNLYWYRQAAGRGLQLLFYSVGIGQISSEVPQNLSASRPQDRQFILSSKKLLLSDSGFYLCAWSVGANYGYTFGSGTRLTVV.